The 7 T cell receptor beta chains reported below all come from one sample, sequenced in a study of CD8 T cells in Susac syndrome. Reverse transcription used roughly 0.5 to 1 ug RNA and random hexamers. MiXCR, applied by TCRdb to the immunoSEQ multiplex PCR reads, yields one record per CDR3 protein. The profile covers approximately 68,000 distinct CDR3 sequences, with approximately 94% appearing a single time and around 0.4% taken by the ten largest. Sample: CD8+ T cells from PBMCs. All receptors derive from a human donor with multiple sclerosis.

This clonotype was seen just once. The chain links TRBV6-1 to TRBJ2-3, with 8 bases fitting TRBD1. Trimming took 2 bases from V and 4 from J; bases not matched to a gene: 5. The germline CDR1 and CDR2 sequences are MNHNS and SASEGT. The CDR3 is 15 amino acids. The CDR3: CASSEYRGTSDTQYF. CDR3 sequence (DNA): TGTGCCAGCAGTGAATACAGGGGGACTTCAGATACGCAGTATTTT.

The chain joins TRBV6-2 or TRBV6-3 to TRBJ1-1; the D is unclear. Germline lookup yields CDR1 MNHEY and CDR2 SVGEGT. Trimming took off 0 bases at V and 0 bases at J, with 2 bases between the two ends. The CDR3 totals 13 residues. CDR3 nucleotides: TGTGCCAGCAGTTACTCGTTGAACACTGAAGCTTTCTTT. It codes for CASSYSLNTEAFF.

V gene TRBV6-6 combines with J gene TRBJ1-1; no reliable D call. From germline, CDR1 is MNHNY and CDR2 SVGAGI (reference sequence). V lost 6 bases, J lost 0 bases, and 11 bases lay in between. The CDR3 runs to 14 residues. Here the CDR3 reads CASSYTVLNTEAFF. CDR3 DNA: TGTGCCAGCAGCTATACCGTCTTGAACACTGAAGCTTTCTTT.

The J gene is TRBJ2-7, the V gene TRBV28; TRBD1 agrees at 7 bases. Losses at the gene ends were 4 bases for V and 4 bases for J; bases not matched to a gene: 10. The CDR3 covers 15 residues. The germline V gene encodes CDR1 MDHEN and CDR2 SYDVKM. The CDR3 loop is CASSSTGVLSYEQYF. The CDR3 DNA sequence: TGTGCCAGCAGTTCAACAGGGGTCCTTTCGTACGAGCAGTACTTC.

This sequence joins TRBV6-2 or TRBV6-3 and TRBJ2-5; TRBD2 matches 11 bases. V shed 6 bases and J 0 bases; nucleotides not matched to a gene: 6. The CDR3 spans 16 residues. Germline assignment: CDR1 MNHEY and CDR2 SVGEGT. CDR3 in amino acids: CASSLRLAGYQETQYF. DNA for the CDR3: TGTGCCAGCAGCCTTCGACTAGCGGGGTACCAAGAGACCCAGTACTTC.

The chain employs TRBV7-3 and TRBJ2-5; TRBD2 agrees at 7 bases. J gave up 2 bases and V 6 bases, and 9 bases lay outside the gene matches. Germline CDR1 reads SGHTA; CDR2 reads FQGTGA. The CDR3 has 15 amino acids. The CDR3 DNA reads TGTGCCAGCAGTCAATGGGGGGGGATTCAAGAGACCCAGTACTTC. Protein sequence: CASSQWGGIQETQYF.

This clonotype is a singleton in its sample. The chain combines TRBV9 with TRBJ2-7; 7 positions agree with TRBD2. CDR1 and CDR2 (germline): SGDLS, YYNGEE. V lost 0 bases and J lost 2; bases outside the gene matches: 5. This CDR3 comprises 15 residues. Written as DNA, the CDR3 is TGTGCCAGCAGCGTAGATACTAGCGTAGCCTACGAGCAGTACTTC. This codes for CASSVDTSVAYEQYF.